This T cell receptor beta chain was recorded in a study of human T cells and chemical hapten exposure. Study-wide results and limits: TCRs exceeding 1 in 1000 frequency stayed unchanged with DPC sensitization.

CDR1 ENHRY and CDR2 SYGVKD come from the germline V gene. V shed 2 bases, J shed 1 base, and the junction held 1 base outside the gene matches. The CDR3 sequence is 14 residues long. MiXCR was run by TCRdb on the RACE reads, yielding one entry per CDR3 protein. The table lists around 380,000 distinct CDR3 sequences, 4% to 5.5% of them singletons. This clonotype was observed at least ten times. Its matching antigen is unknown. Time point: patch test 1, 2 weeks after DPC sensitization. Treatment noted: therapeutic diphenylcyclopropenone sensitization with weekly scalp DPC. Source: whole blood, taken in connection with sensitization to the hapten diphenylcyclopropenone (DPC). The V gene is TRBV10-3, the J gene TRBJ1-1, with 7 bases aligning to TRBD1. The TCR was taken from a woman in her fifties or sixties with alopecia areata. Some clones in this sample may be carry-over from other donors' samples. The CDR3 coding sequence is TGTGCCATCAGTGAGCGGGACAGGAACACTGAAGCTTTCTTT. This translates into CAISERDRNTEAFF.